Listed here is a single T cell receptor (beta chain). No cognate antigen has been identified for it. Base qualities are not provided; no much larger clone lies one nucleotide away. These data are taken from a study of T cell responses to AZD1222 COVID-19 vaccine (dated by TCRdb to about 2021). About the study as a whole: Because spike-specific TCR depth and breadth did not differ between the two schedules, AZD1222 recipients who got a second dose at roughly 4 weeks were pooled with those who got a second dose at roughly 12 weeks. A total of 230 or so trial participants underwent TCR sequencing, of whom 200 to 220 received two doses of AZD1222 and about 25 received two doses of the MenACWY control vaccine. Trial participants were enrolled by age into subgroups of 18-55, 56-69 and 70-plus years, and 148, 28 and 57 TCR-sequenced participants, respectively, were included in these subgroups.

The CDR3 regions of human TCRbeta chains were analyzed by immunosequencing. The authors processed their data as follows. TCRs in the repertoires were matched against a reference library of SARS-CoV-2-specific TCRs that had been generated with the MIRA antigen-specificity platform. Breadth was defined as the fraction of unique TCRs that were SARS-CoV-2-associated, and depth was defined as the fraction of total T cells that were SARS-CoV-2-associated. Each spike-specific TCR was assigned to its reactive spike region and to a CD4 or CD8 class using the MIRA data. Log10-transformed breadth and depth values were compared by one-way ANOVA with Sidak's multiple comparisons tests. TCRdb holds this immuneACCESS table with in-frame rearrangements only. Some clones are missing; in checked studies, unresolved V genes explain under half, and the rest has no known cause. V and J calls and clone size come straight from that table; D and trimming were deduced from the DNA. In all, the sample holds 100,000 to 150,000 clones, and about nine tenths of those were seen once. The ten biggest clones cover roughly 7.8% of the sample.

From a lookup of the germline V gene, CDR1 and CDR2 are MDHEN and SYDVKM. The CDR3 numbers 16 residues from cysteine through phenylalanine. This entry keeps only the CDR3 DNA: 48 bases, framed from base 1. Cut back by 2 bases and 2 bases, the V and J ends lie 13 bases apart. Here is what the overall study found, with its caveats: After two AZD1222 doses, both the breadth and the depth of spike-specific TCRs were significantly higher than at day 0 and than in MenACWY recipients. Only five to seven AZD1222 recipients were SARS-CoV-2 seropositive at baseline, limiting conclusions about previously exposed vaccinees. The 56-69-year group was small, and its depth increase did not reach significance, likely because of low power. Reportedly, close to half of the unique spike-specific TCRs recognized epitopes lying outside the regions that are mutated in the B.1.351 and B.1.1.7 variants. Because no day 14 peak-response samples were available, repertoires were characterized only after the peak T cell response. Participants were mostly white British, with more females than males. The authors suggested clonal diversity may have been underestimated. The vaccine-associated CD4 TCRs covered the entire spike protein, and the dominant responses fell in regions 160-218 and 743-854.

The time point label, as the study defines it: baseline before first vaccination. Vaccinee samples came from UK trials COV001 and COV002, including a single-blind randomized controlled phase 2/3 trial of AZD1222 (ChAdOx1 nCoV-19) in healthy adults. For TCRbeta chain sequencing, PBMC samples from trial participants were taken at day 0 and at day 28 after the second dose. This TCR was sampled from an adult in good health. The chain links TRBV28 with TRBJ2-4; the D gene is perhaps TRBD1, on 6 matching bases. Sequenced here: peripheral blood, sampled on day 0 of AZD1222 vaccination. CDR3 protein: CASSLPGQTSKNIQYF. The DNA sequence follows: TGTGCCAGCAGTTTACCCGGACAGACGTCCAAAAACATTCAGTACTTC.